This T cell receptor (beta chain) was retrieved from a study of post-analysis software for immune sequencing data. Study observations and caveats: The five TRBV segments detected at higher frequency in patients than in controls included TRBV5-6, TRBV5-1 and TRBV20-1.

Tagging with unique molecular identifiers was a feature of the TCR beta cDNA libraries. TCRdb called the PCR reads again in MiXCR, with one record for every CDR3 protein. The sample holds 650,000 to 850,000 distinct CDR3 sequences, 35% to 55% seen once. V gave up 5 bases and J gave up 2 bases, with 12 bases separating them. The germline CDR1 and CDR2 sequences are SGHAT and FQNNGV. The CDR3 spans 14 residues. As to this clonotype: Its antigen is not known.

This clonotype originated in a girl aged 5 to 17 with multiple sclerosis. Sequencing was done on a sample of blood. This sequence joins TRBV11-2 and TRBJ1-2; perhaps TRBD1 as D (5 bases). CDR3 DNA: TGTGCCAGCAGCCAGGGTGCGAACAACTATGGCTACACCTTC. Its protein product is CASSQGANNYGYTF.